The sequence of this T cell receptor beta chain was determined in a study of human T cells and chemical hapten exposure. Turning to the study itself: 2% DPC was applied to around 2 cm by around 2 cm of upper inner arm skin for sensitization. On the upper back, patch tests were applied with 0.01% DPC and read at 6 days.

The sample holds many counts of this clonotype. Noted time point: patch test 1, 2 weeks after DPC sensitization. Treatment given: therapeutic diphenylcyclopropenone sensitization with weekly scalp DPC. Prior to each patch test being applied, blood was drawn. Unfractionated whole blood served as the source for total RNA extraction. This CDR3 contains 12 residues. Germline lookup yields CDR1 SQVTM and CDR2 ANQGSEA. V was clipped by 4 bases and J by 4 bases; unmatched bases: 3. TCRdb ran MiXCR on the RACE reads and lists one entry per CDR3 protein. This table has around 99,000 distinct CDR3 sequences, around 12% appearing once.

This clonotype was obtained from a woman aged 35 to 49 with alopecia areata. Some clones in this sample may be carry-over from other donors' samples. The rearrangement joins TRBV29-1 to TRBJ2-7; 8 nucleotides agree with TRBD1. The specimen was whole blood, collected in connection with sensitization to the hapten diphenylcyclopropenone (DPC). CDR3 residues: CSVGQGTYEQYF. DNA of the CDR3: TGCAGCGTTGGACAGGGGACTTACGAGCAGTACTTC.